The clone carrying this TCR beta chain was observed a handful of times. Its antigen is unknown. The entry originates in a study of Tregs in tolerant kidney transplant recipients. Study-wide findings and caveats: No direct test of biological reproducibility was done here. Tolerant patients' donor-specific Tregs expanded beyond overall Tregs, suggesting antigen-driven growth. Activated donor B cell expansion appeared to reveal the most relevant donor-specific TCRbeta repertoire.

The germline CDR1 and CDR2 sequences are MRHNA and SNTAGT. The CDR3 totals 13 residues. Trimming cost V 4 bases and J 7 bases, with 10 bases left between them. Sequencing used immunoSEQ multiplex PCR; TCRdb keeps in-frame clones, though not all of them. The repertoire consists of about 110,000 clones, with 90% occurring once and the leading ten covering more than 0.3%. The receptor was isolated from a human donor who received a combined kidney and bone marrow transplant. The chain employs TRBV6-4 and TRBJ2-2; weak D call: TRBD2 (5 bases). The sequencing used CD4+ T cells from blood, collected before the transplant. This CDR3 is CASSVWENGELFF. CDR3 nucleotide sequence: TGTGCCAGCAGTGTGTGGGAGAACGGGGAGCTGTTTTTT.